A single sample is the source of the 26 T cell receptor beta chains below, sequenced in a study of cytomegalovirus exposure and HLA in healthy donors. The PCR made use of 60 Vbeta and 13 Jbeta primers. Here immunoSEQ multiplex PCR was the method, and the copy in TCRdb shows in-frame clones only, minus some. This repertoire shows a few hundred thousand clones, about 80% found once; its top ten account for roughly 0.3%. The sequencing input was PBMCs. The receptors come from a girl aged 2-15 years in good health and CMV-seronegative.

The V gene is TRBV6-5, the J gene TRBJ1-5, with D hard to call. This CDR3 is built from 16 residues. The V gene lost 2 bases and the J gene lost 1 base, with 12 bases spanning the gap. Per the germline V gene, CDR1 is MNHEY and CDR2 is SVGAGI. CDR3 residues: CASSYNPFRSNQPQHF. The CDR3, as DNA: TGTGCCAGCAGTTACAATCCGTTTCGGAGCAATCAGCCCCAGCATTTT.

The rearrangement uses TRBV27 and TRBJ2-5; 12 positions agree with TRBD2. The V and J ends lost 5 bases and 4 bases, in that order; junction bases with no gene match: 17. This CDR3 region has 19 residues. In germline, CDR1 is MNHEY, CDR2 SMNVEV (reference sequence). The CDR3 loop reads CASSPSSGRAFWGGETQYF. In nucleotides, the CDR3 is TGTGCCAGCAGTCCCTCTAGCGGGAGGGCCTTTTGGGGAGGAGAGACCCAGTACTTC.

This sequence joins TRBV6-1 and TRBJ1-5; 7 nucleotides align to TRBD1. Germline V lookup: CDR1 MNHNS, CDR2 SASEGT. This CDR3 is built from 18 residues. V gave up 3 bases and J gave up 0 bases; unmatched junction bases: 11. The CDR3 loop is CASSEEDRTFYSNQPQHF. The CDR3, as DNA: TGTGCCAGCAGTGAGGAGGACAGGACTTTTTATAGCAATCAGCCCCAGCATTTT.

The chain uses TRBV4-1 and TRBJ2-1; TRBD1 agrees at 9 bases. This CDR3 is built from 14 residues. Germline V gene data show CDR1 as MGHRA and CDR2 as YSYEKL. V lost 4 bases to trimming and J lost 10 bases; unmatched junction nucleotides: 8. CDR3 in amino acids: CASSRPGQGQEQFF. The CDR3 coding sequence is TGCGCCAGCAGCCGTCCGGGACAGGGCCAGGAGCAGTTCTTC.

V and J are TRBV6-5 and TRBJ2-7, with 9 bases aligning to TRBD1. After removal of 10 bases from V and 2 bases from J, the junction contained 9 bases not matched to a gene. The CDR3 is 14 residues long. Germline lookup yields CDR1 MNHEY and CDR2 SVGAGI. CDR3 loop: CATRVGQGTYEQYF. The CDR3 DNA reads TGTGCCACACGTGTTGGACAGGGGACCTACGAGCAGTACTTC.

As regards this clone: This specimen includes other DNA sequences encoding the same CDR3. V is TRBV2 and J is TRBJ1-2; TRBD1 matches at 7 bases. This CDR3 has 13 amino acids. J was trimmed by 2 bases and V by 8 bases; bases with no gene match: 5. Germline V gene sequence: CDR1 SNHLY, CDR2 FYNNEI. In DNA, the CDR3 is TGTGCCAGCCCCTCGGGACAGAACTATGGCTACACCTTC. Its translation: CASPSGQNYGYTF.

This clone was recorded once. The chain combines TRBV7-8 with TRBJ2-7, with D perhaps matching TRBD2 (5 bases). There are 16 residues in the CDR3. V lost 5 bases to trimming and J lost 4 bases, with 21 bases between them. Germline lookup yields CDR1 SGHVS and CDR2 FQNEAQ. The CDR3 DNA follows: TGTGCCAGCAGCGGACGGGGAGCGCCCATTTCGTACGAGCAGTACTTC. Protein product: CASSGRGAPISYEQYF.

This chain connects TRBV9 to TRBJ2-1, with 7 bases identical to TRBD1. This CDR3 comprises 16 residues. Germline lookup yields CDR1 SGDLS and CDR2 YYNGEE. V trimming: 0 bases; J trimming: 1 base; junction bases outside the gene matches: 4. The CDR3 reads CASSVEGGGSYNEQFF. The CDR3 DNA follows: TGTGCCAGCAGCGTAGAAGGGGGCGGTTCCTACAATGAGCAGTTCTTC.

J is TRBJ1-4 and V is TRBV7-6; 9 bases map to TRBD1. This CDR3 comprises 19 residues. The V gene's germline CDR1 is SGHVS and CDR2 FNYEAQ. V lost 1 base, J lost 6 bases, and 15 bases stayed unmatched. The CDR3 DNA sequence: TGTGCCAGCAGCTTAGTTTTAGGGACAGGGCTCCACGGGGATGAAAAACTGTTTTTT. Residues: CASSLVLGTGLHGDEKLFF.

V gene TRBV6-5 combines with J gene TRBJ1-5; TRBD1 aligns across 7 bases. CDR1 is MNHEY, CDR2 SVGAGI, per germline. V shed 6 bases, J shed 1 base, and the junction held 0 bases outside the gene matches. The CDR3 totals 13 residues. CDR3 amino acids: CASRQGSNQPQHF. The CDR3 bases are TGTGCCAGCAGACAGGGGAGCAATCAGCCCCAGCATTTT.

V usage is TRBV6-5 and J usage is TRBJ1-2; D is possibly TRBD1 (5 bases). Germline CDR1 reads MNHEY; CDR2 reads SVGAGI. This CDR3 has 14 amino acids. Trimming took 0 bases from V and 6 from J, leaving 11 bases between them. CDR3 region: CASSYSAGRNGYTF. CDR3 nucleotide sequence: TGTGCCAGCAGTTACTCGGCAGGGAGGAATGGCTACACCTTC.

The rearrangement joins TRBV5-1 to TRBJ2-1; TRBD1 aligns across 7 bases. The germline V gene has CDR1 SGHRS and CDR2 YFSETQ. Trimming at V came to 4 bases and at J to 4 bases, leaving 11 bases not matched to a gene. The CDR3 contains 16 residues. The CDR3 reads CASSEGRDSLYNEQFF. The DNA for the CDR3 is TGCGCCAGCAGCGAGGGAAGGGACAGCCTATACAATGAGCAGTTCTTC.

The genes are TRBV11-1 and TRBJ2-5, with TRBD1 matching over 7 bases. Trimming removed 2 bases from V and 4 bases from J; junction bases left unmatched: 13. The germline V gene has CDR1 SGHAT and CDR2 FQDESV (reference sequence). The CDR3 length is 17 residues. The CDR3 coding sequence is TGTGCCAGCAGCTTATACTTTACAGGGGACGTCGGAGAGACCCAGTACTTC. Translating gives CASSLYFTGDVGETQYF.

J is TRBJ1-6 and V is TRBV13; a weak D match, TRBD1 (5 bases). CDR3 length: 16 residues. The V end was cut by 5 bases, the J end by 7 bases, with 18 bases between. In germline, CDR1 is PRHDT, CDR2 FYEKMQ (reference sequence). The CDR3 reads CASSRGTLKGNSPLHF. The CDR3 region has the DNA TGTGCCAGCAGCCGCGGGACGCTTAAAGGGAATTCACCCCTCCACTTT.

J is TRBJ2-7 and V is TRBV28; 9 bases fit TRBD1. CDR3 size: 15 residues. The V segment lost 9 bases and the J segment 3 bases; nucleotides outside the gene matches: 12. Germline lookup yields CDR1 MDHEN and CDR2 SYDVKM. The CDR3 loop is CASALAGGQGYEQYF. DNA for the CDR3: TGTGCCAGTGCTCTCGCAGGGGGACAGGGCTACGAGCAGTACTTC.

The chain carries TRBV28 and TRBJ1-6; possible D gene TRBD1, 5 bases. With 2 bases removed from V and 6 bases from J, the gap between germline ends came to 14 bases. In germline, CDR1 is MDHEN, CDR2 SYDVKM. The CDR3 is 16 amino acids. CDR3 loop: CASSLGQGLSNSPLHF. CDR3 bases: TGTGCCAGCAGTTTAGGTCAGGGCCTAAGTAATTCACCCCTCCACTTT.

CDR3 nucleotide sequence: TGTGCCAGCAGCGGGAGGTATGGAGATACGCAGTATTTT. It specifies CASSGRYGDTQYF. This chain uses TRBV7-3 with TRBJ2-3; maybe TRBD2 (6 bases). The CDR3 has 13 amino acids. Germline lookup yields CDR1 SGHTA and CDR2 FQGTGA. The ends were cut back, 5 bases at V and 5 bases at J, with 11 bases in the middle.

The chain has TRBV6-5 and TRBJ2-3, with TRBD2 matching 8 bases. CDR3 length: 16 amino acids. Trimming cost V 0 bases and J 0 bases; bases outside gene matches: 2. The germline V gene encodes CDR1 MNHEY and CDR2 SVGAGI. Written as DNA, the CDR3 is TGTGCCAGCAGTTACTCCGGGGGGGCTAGCACAGATACGCAGTATTTT. Translation: CASSYSGGASTDTQYF.

The chain uses TRBV9 and TRBJ1-2, with D perhaps matching TRBD1 (5 bases). The CDR3 is 17 residues long. The V end was cut by 0 bases, the J end by 2 bases, with 17 bases between. Germline V CDR1 and CDR2: SGDLS, YYNGEE. The CDR3 nucleotides are TGTGCCAGCAGCGTAGGCCCCAGTGGGCAGGGAAACTATGGCTACACCTTC. It specifies CASSVGPSGQGNYGYTF. Full variable domain (missing parts from reference TRBV9 and TRBJ1-2): DSGVTQTPKHLITATGQRVTLRCSPRSGDLSVYWYQQSLDQGLQFLIQYYNGEERAKGNILERFSAQQFPDLHSELNLSSLELGDSALYFCASSVGPSGQGNYGYTFGSGTRLTVV.

The genes are TRBV7-9 and TRBJ2-1; D unresolved. The length of the CDR3 is 14 residues. Between the trimmed V and J ends, which lost 2 bases and 6 bases, there was a span of 11 bases. Germline lookup yields CDR1 SEHNR and CDR2 FQNEAQ (reference sequence). CDR3 amino acids: CASSLPWAGNEQFF. For the CDR3, the DNA is TGTGCCAGCAGCTTACCCTGGGCAGGCAATGAGCAGTTCTTC.

V gene TRBV18 combines with J gene TRBJ1-1; maybe TRBD1 (5 bases). V was trimmed by 5 bases and J by 6 bases, leaving 13 bases between them. CDR1 is KGHSH and CDR2 is LQKENI in the germline V gene. This CDR3 comprises 13 residues. CDR3 sequence reads: CASSTDQGAEAFF. In DNA, the CDR3 is TGTGCCAGCTCAACCGACCAGGGCGCTGAAGCTTTCTTT.

V and J are TRBV18 and TRBJ2-7, with D tentatively TRBD2 (6 bases). V dropped 3 bases and J dropped 3 bases, with 12 bases sitting between them. This CDR3 contains 14 residues. Germline loops: CDR1 KGHSH, CDR2 LQKENI. The CDR3 loop reads CASSPARDYYEQYF. The CDR3 DNA is TGTGCCAGCTCACCCGCGCGGGATTACTACGAGCAGTACTTC.

The gene calls are TRBV5-1 and TRBJ2-7, with D uncertain. This CDR3 has 14 amino acids. Germline lookup yields CDR1 SGHRS and CDR2 YFSETQ. V lost 0 bases to trimming and J lost 6 bases, with 13 bases between them. CDR3 nucleotide sequence: TGCGCCAGCAGCTTGGCCTGGCTAGTCGGCGAGCAGTACTTC. Protein sequence: CASSLAWLVGEQYF. Combining the CDR3 with reference TRBV5-1 and TRBJ2-7 gives the whole variable domain KAGVTQTPRYLIKTRGQQVTLSCSPISGHRSVSWYQQTPGQGLQFLFEYFSETQRNKGNFPGRFSGRQFSNSRSEMNVSTLELGDSALYLCASSLAWLVGEQYFGPGTRLTVT.

The chain combines TRBV19 with TRBJ2-7; TRBD2 aligns across 10 bases. Germline-derived CDR1 and CDR2 are LNHDA and SQIVND (reference sequence). The CDR3 runs to 16 residues. V shed 3 bases and J 2 bases; nucleotides not matched to a gene: 7. CDR3 protein: CASSISTSGLPYEQYF. CDR3 nucleotide sequence: TGTGCCAGTAGTATTTCGACTAGCGGGCTTCCCTACGAGCAGTACTTC.

This clone was picked up a small number of times. This chain links TRBV5-1 with TRBJ1-4; D gene ambiguous. The V end was cut by 2 bases, the J end by 3 bases, with 8 bases between. The CDR3 sequence is 14 residues long. Germline-derived CDR1 and CDR2 are SGHRS and YFSETQ. CDR3 bases: TGCGCCAGCAGCTTCCGGAGGTCTAATGAAAAACTGTTTTTT. It codes for CASSFRRSNEKLFF.

This chain joins TRBV7-8 and TRBJ2-7, with D tentatively TRBD1 (5 bases). V was shortened by 2 bases and J by 2 bases, with 22 bases between the two germline ends. CDR3 length: 18 amino acids. CDR1 is SGHVS and CDR2 is FQNEAQ in the germline V gene. The CDR3 DNA reads TGTGCCAGCAGCTTAAGCCCCGACAGCCCTTTAGCCACCTACGAGCAGTACTTC. Protein sequence: CASSLSPDSPLATYEQYF. The variable domain in full, with the rest retrieved from reference TRBV7-8 and TRBJ2-7, is GAGVSQSPRYKVAKRGQDVALRCDPISGHVSLFWYQQALGQGPEFLTYFQNEAQLDKSGLPSDRFFAERPEGSVSTLKIQRTQQEDSAVYLCASSLSPDSPLATYEQYFGPGTRLTVT.